A selection of T cell receptor beta chains follows, all from one sample in a study of blood T cell repertoires in COVID-19. The data were produced by immunoSEQ multiplex PCR, yet TCRdb's version contains in-frame clones alone and is incomplete. The sample includes 200,000 to 250,000 clones, roughly four fifths seen only once; the top ten take less than 2%. Sequenced input: PBMCs or T cells enriched from blood (not recorded which). These receptors were taken from a man in his 60s who had recovered from COVID-19. CDR3s include the opening cysteine and the closing phenylalanine or tryptophan. D genes are given only for firm matches. Rows give clone size only sometimes, using once, few, many, or a class for an expanded clone.

size	J	D	V	CDR3	DNA
-	TRBJ2-7	TRBD1	TRBV7-2	CASSLTGLYEQYF	TGTGCCAGCAGCTTGACAGGGCTATACGAGCAGTACTTC
-	TRBJ2-5	TRBD1	TRBV5-1	CASSLIGTGVGETQYF	TGCGCCAGCAGCTTGATAGGGACAGGAGTTGGGGAGACCCAGTACTTC
-	TRBJ2-5	-	TRBV7-8	CASSLDPEETQYF	TGTGCCAGCAGCTTAGACCCGGAAGAGACCCAGTACTTC
-	TRBJ2-5	-	TRBV29-1	CSARSGHSQETQYF	TGCAGCGCCAGGTCGGGACACTCTCAAGAGACCCAGTACTTC
-	TRBJ2-2	-	TRBV19	CASSMIQTVNTGELFF	TGTGCCAGTAGTATGATCCAGACAGTGAACACCGGGGAGCTGTTTTTT
-	TRBJ1-3	-	TRBV18	CASSPYQGGVSGNTIYF	TGTGCCAGCTCACCGTACCAGGGCGGGGTCTCAGGAAACACCATATATTTT
-	TRBJ1-5	TRBD1	TRBV2	CASSGGGNQPQHF	TGTGCCAGCTCAGGGGGCGGAAATCAGCCCCAGCATTTT
once	TRBJ1-2	-	TRBV12-3/TRBV12-4	CASSSGIYGYTF	TGTGCCAGCAGCTCAGGGATATATGGCTACACCTTC
-	TRBJ1-2	-	TRBV5-1	CASSLVPEGYGYTF	TGCGCCAGCAGCTTGGTGCCCGAGGGCTATGGCTACACCTTC
-	TRBJ2-7	TRBD1	TRBV5-8	CASSLVRTGTYEQYF	TGTGCCAGCAGCTTGGTACGGACAGGAACCTACGAGCAGTACTTC
-	TRBJ2-1	-	TRBV21-1	CASSKDKGNEQFF	TGTGCCAGCAGCAAGGACAAAGGGAATGAGCAGTTCTTC
-	TRBJ2-1	TRBD2	TRBV2	CASSERRGDYNEQFF	TGTGCCAGCAGTGAAAGGCGGGGGGACTACAATGAGCAGTTCTTC
-	TRBJ2-7	TRBD1	TRBV12-3/TRBV12-4	CASSFDRGHCYF	TGTGCCAGCAGTTTTGACAGGGGGCATTGTTACTTC
once	TRBJ1-2	TRBD1	TRBV6-5	CASGGTGRLFGYTF	TGTGCCAGCGGGGGGACAGGGAGACTCTTTGGCTACACCTTC
-	TRBJ1-5	-	TRBV27	CATRPDRFFQPQHF	TGTGCCACCCGTCCAGACAGGTTTTTTCAGCCCCAGCATTTT
-	TRBJ1-4	-	TRBV25-1	CASSEFEAGEKLFF	TGTGCCAGCAGTGAATTCGAGGCGGGTGAAAAACTGTTTTTT
once	TRBJ1-4	-	TRBV9	CASSVATGVGEKLFF	TGTGCCAGCAGCGTAGCTACGGGGGTTGGGGAAAAACTGTTTTTT
few	TRBJ2-7	-	TRBV5-1	CASRRTDNYEQYF	TGCGCCAGCAGACGGACAGACAACTACGAGCAGTACTTC
-	TRBJ2-2	-	TRBV3-1/TRBV3-2	CASSRDTRTGELFF	TGTGCCAGCAGCCGAGACACGAGAACCGGGGAGCTGTTTTTT
-	TRBJ2-3	TRBD1	TRBV5-1	CASSLAVGGTTTDTQYF	TGCGCCAGCAGCTTGGCCGTAGGGGGCACAACCACAGATACGCAGTATTTT
-	TRBJ2-1	TRBD1	TRBV11-2	CASSWTGTSNEQFF	TGTGCCAGCAGCTGGACAGGGACGAGTAATGAGCAGTTCTTC
-	TRBJ2-1	TRBD1	TRBV24-1	CATSDPTPGQGLNEQFF	TGTGCCACCAGTGATCCAACGCCCGGACAGGGCCTGAATGAGCAGTTCTTC
-	TRBJ2-7	TRBD1	TRBV15	CATSRGGTGSYEQYF	TGTGCCACCAGCAGAGGGGGGACAGGGTCCTACGAGCAGTACTTC
-	TRBJ1-4	TRBD1	TRBV2	CASSEGGDRGGKLFF	TGTGCCAGCAGTGAAGGAGGTGACAGGGGGGGAAAACTGTTTTTT
-	TRBJ2-5	-	TRBV12-3/TRBV12-4	CASSLREETQYF	TGTGCCAGCAGTTTGAGGGAAGAGACCCAGTACTTC
-	TRBJ2-5	-	TRBV7-3	CASSLNPGGEETQYF	TGTGCCAGCAGCTTGAACCCCGGCGGTGAAGAGACCCAGTACTTC
-	TRBJ1-5	-	TRBV19	CASSRGQGNQPQHF	TGTGCCAGTAGTAGAGGGCAGGGCAATCAGCCCCAGCATTTT
-	TRBJ1-3	TRBD1	TRBV5-1	CASSLGDKGAAGNTIYF	TGCGCCAGCAGCTTGGGAGACAAGGGGGCTGCTGGAAACACCATATATTTT
once	TRBJ2-3	-	TRBV6-5	CASRRGSTDTQYF	TGTGCCAGCAGGCGGGGATCCACAGATACGCAGTATTTT
-	TRBJ1-2	-	TRBV5-5	CASSLGTSFGYTF	TGTGCCAGCAGCTTAGGGACATCGTTTGGCTACACCTTC
-	TRBJ1-1	-	TRBV11-2	CASSLGQANTEAFF	TGTGCCAGCAGCTTAGGACAGGCGAACACTGAAGCTTTCTTT
-	TRBJ1-5	-	TRBV7-2	CASSLALWGHSNQPQHF	TGTGCCAGCAGCTTAGCGCTTTGGGGGCATAGCAATCAGCCCCAGCATTTT
few	TRBJ2-7	TRBD1	TRBV7-8	CASSSDRGASYEQYF	TGTGCCAGCAGCTCAGACAGGGGTGCCTCCTACGAGCAGTACTTC
-	TRBJ2-1	-	TRBV5-1	CASSQTGSPNNEQFF	TGCGCCAGCAGCCAGACAGGTTCACCTAACAATGAGCAGTTCTTC
-	TRBJ1-5	TRBD1	TRBV7-2	CASTPGGSNQPQHF	TGTGCCAGCACCCCAGGGGGTTCGAATCAGCCCCAGCATTTT
-	TRBJ1-5	-	TRBV10-3	CAISESFFRGGGNQPQHF	TGTGCCATCAGTGAGTCGTTTTTTAGGGGCGGGGGCAATCAGCCCCAGCATTTT
-	TRBJ2-5	TRBD1	TRBV11-2	CASTDRGETQYF	TGTGCCAGCACCGACAGGGGGGAGACCCAGTACTTC
few	TRBJ2-2	-	TRBV14	CASKGNPANTGELFF	TGTGCCAGCAAGGGGAATCCCGCGAACACCGGGGAGCTGTTTTTT
few	TRBJ1-2	TRBD1	TRBV2	CASSRQGLDGYTF	TGTGCCAGCAGTCGACAGGGTCTCGATGGCTACACCTTC
-	TRBJ2-1	-	TRBV14	CASSQDLYNEQFF	TGTGCCAGCAGCCAAGATCTATACAATGAGCAGTTCTTC
-	TRBJ2-3	-	TRBV19	CASSSRQRTDTQYF	TGTGCCAGTAGTTCCAGACAGCGCACAGATACGCAGTATTTT
-	TRBJ2-2	-	TRBV7-3	CASSLTHFANTGELFF	TGTGCCAGCAGCTTGACACACTTCGCGAACACCGGGGAGCTGTTTTTT
-	TRBJ2-7	-	TRBV21-1	CASSEPTGDEQYF	TGTGCCAGCAGCGAACCAACAGGGGACGAGCAGTACTTC
-	TRBJ2-4	-	TRBV5-6	CASSLGWARAKNIQYF	TGTGCCAGCAGCTTGGGTTGGGCCCGGGCCAAAAACATTCAGTACTTC
-	TRBJ2-3	TRBD1	TRBV30	CAWSKGAGADTQYF	TGTGCCTGGAGTAAGGGGGCAGGGGCAGATACGCAGTATTTT
-	TRBJ1-1	TRBD1	TRBV3-1/TRBV3-2	CASSQTQGVTEAFF	TGTGCCAGCAGCCAGACACAGGGGGTCACTGAAGCTTTCTTT
once	TRBJ2-3	TRBD1	TRBV5-1	CASSSTPGQGTDTQYF	TGCGCCAGCAGCTCAACACCGGGACAGGGGACAGATACGCAGTATTTT
-	TRBJ1-5	TRBD1	TRBV7-2	CASSSGQAHQPQHF	TGTGCCAGCAGCTCGGGACAGGCCCATCAGCCCCAGCATTTT
-	TRBJ2-4	-	TRBV5-1	CASSENPTKNIQYF	TGCGCCAGCAGTGAAAATCCTACCAAAAACATTCAGTACTTC